This T cell receptor beta chain was identified in a study of neoadjuvant nivolumab and ipilimumab in lung cancer. Study conclusions and caveats: From pretherapy to surgery, tumor richness and clonality rose with dual therapy. Pretherapy blood TCR richness correlated positively with resected tumor richness.

The table came from immunoSEQ multiplex PCR; TCRdb's copy has only in-frame clones and leaves some out. Altogether 25,000 to 35,000 clones are present, about 83% being singletons, with the ten largest covering 5% to 5.5%. The CDR3 is 11 residues long. The germline V and J ends were trimmed by 3 bases and 12 bases, with 12 bases remaining between them. Germline V CDR1 and CDR2: SQVTM, ANQGSEA. Concerning this clone: Antigen specificity is unknown.

The rearrangement uses TRBV29-1 and TRBJ2-1; D gene unclear. This sequence originates from an adult with non-small cell lung cancer. The source material was tumor tissue, sampled after neoadjuvant nivolumab, alone or with ipilimumab, at or shortly before surgery. CDR3 loop: CSVDNGDRQFF. In DNA form, the CDR3 reads TGCAGCGTTGATAATGGAGATAGGCAGTTCTTC.